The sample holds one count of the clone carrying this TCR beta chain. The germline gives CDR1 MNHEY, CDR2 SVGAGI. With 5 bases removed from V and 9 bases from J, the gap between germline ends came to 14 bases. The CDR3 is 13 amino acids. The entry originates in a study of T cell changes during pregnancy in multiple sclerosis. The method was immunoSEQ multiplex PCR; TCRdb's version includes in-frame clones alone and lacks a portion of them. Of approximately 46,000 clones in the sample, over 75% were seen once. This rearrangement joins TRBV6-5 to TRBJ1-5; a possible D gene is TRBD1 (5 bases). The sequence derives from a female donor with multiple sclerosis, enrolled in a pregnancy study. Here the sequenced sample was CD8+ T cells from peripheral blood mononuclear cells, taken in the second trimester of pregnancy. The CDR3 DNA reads TGTGCCAGCAGTACCTGGGGGGGTGTGCCCCAGCATTTT. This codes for CASSTWGGVPQHF.